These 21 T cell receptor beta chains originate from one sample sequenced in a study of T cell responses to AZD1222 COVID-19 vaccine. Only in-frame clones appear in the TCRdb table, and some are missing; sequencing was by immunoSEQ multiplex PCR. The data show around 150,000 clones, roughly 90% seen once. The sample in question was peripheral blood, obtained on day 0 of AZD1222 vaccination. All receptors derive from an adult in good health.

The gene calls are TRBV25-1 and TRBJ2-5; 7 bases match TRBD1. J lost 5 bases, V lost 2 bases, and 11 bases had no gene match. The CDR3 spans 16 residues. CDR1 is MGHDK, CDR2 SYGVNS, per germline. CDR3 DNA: TGTGCCAGCAGTGAACTCATAGGGGGCGGATCGGAGACCCAGTACTTC. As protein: CASSELIGGGSETQYF.

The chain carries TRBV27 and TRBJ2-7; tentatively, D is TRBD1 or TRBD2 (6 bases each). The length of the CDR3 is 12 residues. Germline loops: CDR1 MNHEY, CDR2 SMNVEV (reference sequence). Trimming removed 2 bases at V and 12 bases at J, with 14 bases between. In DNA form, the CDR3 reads TGTGCCAGCAGTTTAATTGGGGGGCGGACGTACTTC. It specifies CASSLIGGRTYF.

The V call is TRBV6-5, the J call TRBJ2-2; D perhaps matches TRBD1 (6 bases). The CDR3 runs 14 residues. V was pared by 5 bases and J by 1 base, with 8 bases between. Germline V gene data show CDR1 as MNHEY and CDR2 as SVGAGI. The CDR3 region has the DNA TGTGCCAGCAGTCCGACAGGGAACACCGGGGAGCTGTTTTTT. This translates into CASSPTGNTGELFF.

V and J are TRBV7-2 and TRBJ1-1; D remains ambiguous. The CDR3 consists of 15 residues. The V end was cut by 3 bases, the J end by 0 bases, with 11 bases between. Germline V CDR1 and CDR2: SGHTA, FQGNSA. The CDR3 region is CASSFSGIMNTEAFF. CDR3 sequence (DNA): TGTGCCAGCAGCTTCTCAGGAATAATGAACACTGAAGCTTTCTTT.

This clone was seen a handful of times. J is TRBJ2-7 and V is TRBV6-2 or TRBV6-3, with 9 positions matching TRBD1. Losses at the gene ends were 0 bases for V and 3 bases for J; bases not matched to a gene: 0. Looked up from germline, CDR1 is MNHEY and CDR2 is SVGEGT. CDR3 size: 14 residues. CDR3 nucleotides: TGTGCCAGCAGTTACTCGACAGGGGGCTACGAGCAGTACTTC. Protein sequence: CASSYSTGGYEQYF.

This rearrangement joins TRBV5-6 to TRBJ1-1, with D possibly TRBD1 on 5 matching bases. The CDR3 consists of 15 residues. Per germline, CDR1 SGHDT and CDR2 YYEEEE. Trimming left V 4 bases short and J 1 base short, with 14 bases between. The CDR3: CASSLELRGNTEAFF. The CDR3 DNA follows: TGTGCCAGCAGCCTAGAATTAAGGGGGAACACTGAAGCTTTCTTT.

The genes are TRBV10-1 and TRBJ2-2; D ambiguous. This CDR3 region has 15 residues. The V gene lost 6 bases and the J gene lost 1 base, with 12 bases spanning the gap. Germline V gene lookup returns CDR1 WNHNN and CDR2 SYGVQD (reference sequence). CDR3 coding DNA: TGCGCCAGCAGCGTCATGAGACTGAACACCGGGGAGCTGTTTTTT. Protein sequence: CASSVMRLNTGELFF.

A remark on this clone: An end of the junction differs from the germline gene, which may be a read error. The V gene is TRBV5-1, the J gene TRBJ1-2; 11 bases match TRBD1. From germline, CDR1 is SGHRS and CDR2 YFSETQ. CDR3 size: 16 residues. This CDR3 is CARSPAGTGGVSGYTF. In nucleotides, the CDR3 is TGCGCCCGCAGCCCGGCCGGGACAGGGGGGGTCTCTGGCTACACCTTC.

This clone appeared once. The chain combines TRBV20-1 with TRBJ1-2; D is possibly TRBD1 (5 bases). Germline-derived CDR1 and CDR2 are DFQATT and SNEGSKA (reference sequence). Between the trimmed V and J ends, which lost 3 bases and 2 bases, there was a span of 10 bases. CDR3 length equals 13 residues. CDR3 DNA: TGCAGTGCTAGTCGGGACCGCAACTATGGCTACACCTTC. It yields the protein CSASRDRNYGYTF.

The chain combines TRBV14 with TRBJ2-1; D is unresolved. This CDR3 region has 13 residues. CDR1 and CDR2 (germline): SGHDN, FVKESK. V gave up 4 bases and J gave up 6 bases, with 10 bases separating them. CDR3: CASSPHRSNEQFF. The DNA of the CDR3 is TGTGCCAGCAGCCCTCACCGATCCAATGAGCAGTTCTTC.

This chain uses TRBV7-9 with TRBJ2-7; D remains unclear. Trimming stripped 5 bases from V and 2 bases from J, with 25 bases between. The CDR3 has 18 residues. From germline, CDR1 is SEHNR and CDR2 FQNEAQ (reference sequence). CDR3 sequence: CASSPPLDLGHPPYEQYF. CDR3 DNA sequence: TGTGCCAGCAGCCCGCCCTTAGATCTGGGTCATCCCCCCTACGAGCAGTACTTC. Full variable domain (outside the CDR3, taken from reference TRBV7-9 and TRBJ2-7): DTGVSQNPRHKITKRGQNVTFRCDPISEHNRLYWYRQTLGQGPEFLTYFQNEAQLEKSRLLSDRFSAERPKGSFSTLEIQRTEQGDSAMYLCASSPPLDLGHPPYEQYFGPGTRLTVT.

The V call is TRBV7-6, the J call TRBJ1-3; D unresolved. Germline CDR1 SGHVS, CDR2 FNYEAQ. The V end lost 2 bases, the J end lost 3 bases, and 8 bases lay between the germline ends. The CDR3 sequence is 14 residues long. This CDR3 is CASSLSDGGNTIYF. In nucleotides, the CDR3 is TGTGCCAGCAGCTTAAGTGACGGTGGAAACACCATATATTTT. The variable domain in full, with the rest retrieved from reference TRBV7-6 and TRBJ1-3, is GAGVSQSPRYKVTKRGQDVALRCDPISGHVSLYWYRQALGQGPEFLTYFNYEAQQDKSGLPNDRFSAERPEGSISTLTIQRTEQRDSAMYRCASSLSDGGNTIYFGEGSWLTVV.

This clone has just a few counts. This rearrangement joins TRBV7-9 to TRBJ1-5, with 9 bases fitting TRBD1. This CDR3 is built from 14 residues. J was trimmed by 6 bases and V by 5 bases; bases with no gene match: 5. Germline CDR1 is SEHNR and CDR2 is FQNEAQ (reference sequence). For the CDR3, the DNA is TGTGCCAGCAGCAAACAGGGGGCTAGTCAGCCCCAGCATTTT. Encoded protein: CASSKQGASQPQHF.

Here the CDR3 reads CASSPSHSGGTEAFF. CDR3 bases: TGTGCCAGCAGCCCCTCCCACTCGGGGGGCACTGAAGCTTTCTTT. The genes are TRBV4-2 and TRBJ1-1, with D tentatively TRBD1 (5 bases). CDR1 and CDR2 (germline): LGHNA, YNFKEQ. CDR3 size: 15 residues. V lost 4 bases, J lost 4 bases, and 16 bases lay in between.

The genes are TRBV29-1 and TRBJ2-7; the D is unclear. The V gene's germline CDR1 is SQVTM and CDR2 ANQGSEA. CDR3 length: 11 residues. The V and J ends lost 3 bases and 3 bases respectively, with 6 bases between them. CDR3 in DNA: TGCAGCGTTGATAACAGCTACGAGCAGTACTTC. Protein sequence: CSVDNSYEQYF.

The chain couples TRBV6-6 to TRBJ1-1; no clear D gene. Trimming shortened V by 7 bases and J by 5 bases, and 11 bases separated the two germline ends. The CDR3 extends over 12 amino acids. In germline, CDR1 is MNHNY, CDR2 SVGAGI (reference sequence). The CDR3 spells CASNQWETEAFF. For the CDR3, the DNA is TGTGCCAGCAACCAATGGGAAACTGAAGCTTTCTTT.

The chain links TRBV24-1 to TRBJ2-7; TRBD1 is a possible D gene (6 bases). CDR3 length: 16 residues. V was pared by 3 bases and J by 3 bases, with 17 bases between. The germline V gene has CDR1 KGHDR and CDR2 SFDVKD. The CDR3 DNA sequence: TGTGCCACCAGTGATCTCGACAGGATCCGCTACTACGAGCAGTACTTC. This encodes CATSDLDRIRYYEQYF.

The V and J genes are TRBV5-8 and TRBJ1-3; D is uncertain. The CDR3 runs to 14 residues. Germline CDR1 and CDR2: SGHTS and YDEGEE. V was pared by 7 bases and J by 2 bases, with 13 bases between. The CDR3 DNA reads TGTGCCAGCGGAATCCCCGGGGCTGGAAACACCATATATTTT. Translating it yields CASGIPGAGNTIYF.

The CDR3 nucleotides read TGTGCCAGCACCTGGGGGTTCGAGCAGTACTTC. This encodes CASTWGFEQYF. The V call is TRBV28, the J call TRBJ2-7, with D possibly called TRBD1 or TRBD2 (5 bases each). Per the germline V gene, CDR1 is MDHEN and CDR2 is SYDVKM. Trimming left V 7 bases short and J 6 bases short, with 10 bases between. This CDR3 comprises 11 residues.

CDR3 protein: CASNPAIRPAGGYTF. In DNA form, the CDR3 reads TGTGCCAGCAACCCGGCCATCAGGCCGGCGGGTGGCTACACCTTC. The chain links TRBV7-8 to TRBJ1-2; no reliable D call. Trimming took off 7 bases at V and 7 bases at J, with 22 bases between the two ends. There are 15 residues in the CDR3. In germline, CDR1 is SGHVS, CDR2 FQNEAQ.

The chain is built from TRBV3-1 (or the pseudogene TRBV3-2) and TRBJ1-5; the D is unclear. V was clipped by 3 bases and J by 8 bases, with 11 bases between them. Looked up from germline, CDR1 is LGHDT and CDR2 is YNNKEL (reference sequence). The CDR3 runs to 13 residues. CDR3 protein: CASSHNTVEPQHF. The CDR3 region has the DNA TGTGCCAGCAGCCACAACACGGTCGAGCCCCAGCATTTT.